The TCR beta chain described here comes from a study of CD8+ T cells in alopecia areata. The overall study: Tofacitinib was taken orally by treated patients, and the dose was 5 to 10 mg twice daily. General study findings and limits: In scalp, tofacitinib significantly decreased clonality and expanded CD8+ clones among the top 100. Affected lesional scalp, above all in alopecia totalis/universalis, was more clonal than normal scalp.

In its sample, this clone was seen a few times. Antigen specificity is unknown. It was cDNA, reverse transcribed from extracted RNA, that served as the sequencing template. Method: immunoSEQ multiplex PCR; TCRdb's copy keeps in-frame clones and lacks some. Of fewer than 100,000 clones in the sample, roughly two thirds are singletons; the top ten hold roughly 16%. Noted treatment: oral pan-JAK inhibitor, 5-10 mg twice daily. Trimming left V 9 bases short and J 3 bases short, with 14 bases between. The CDR3 totals 13 residues. Germline assignment: CDR1 LNHDA and CDR2 SQIVND (reference sequence). The sample in question was CD8+ T cells sorted from blood, obtained at week 4, from a patient treated with tofacitinib. This clonotype was obtained from a human donor with alopecia areata. V and J are TRBV19 and TRBJ1-2, with D possibly being TRBD1 (5 bases). CDR3 protein: CASYTQGYYGYTF. Written as DNA, the CDR3 is TGTGCCAGCTACACCCAGGGATACTATGGCTACACCTTC.